A single sample gave rise to the 15 T cell receptor beta chains below, sequenced in a study of cytomegalovirus exposure and HLA in healthy donors (dated by TCRdb to the late 2010s). Library generation was performed with the immunoSEQ multiplex PCR assay. The source is immuneACCESS, and TCRdb retained only in-frame sequences with V and J called. Part of the clones is not carried over; for the studies checked, unresolved V genes explain less than half of this, and the remainder is unexplained. The sample has about 54,000 clones on record, roughly 90% of them singletons. The top ten clonotypes cover around 8% of the sample. Sequenced input: PBMCs. Receptors were obtained from a woman aged 18-29 years in good health and CMV-seropositive.

The rearrangement joins TRBV7-2 to TRBJ2-1, with unresolved D. V was trimmed by 4 bases and J by 0 bases, leaving 10 bases between them. Per the germline V gene, CDR1 is SGHTA and CDR2 is FQGNSA. The CDR3 is 15 residues long. The CDR3 DNA is TGTGCCAGCAGCTCTTCTAGTGGCTCCTACAATGAGCAGTTCTTC. It is translated as CASSSSSGSYNEQFF.

The chain couples TRBV4-1 to TRBJ2-3, with 11 bases matching TRBD2. With V trimmed by 0 bases and J by 4 bases, 6 bases remained unmatched. Germline V gene data show CDR1 as MGHRA and CDR2 as YSYEKL. The CDR3 has 17 amino acids. The CDR3 sequence is CASSQEIAGGPADTQYF. The DNA for the CDR3 is TGCGCCAGCAGCCAAGAAATAGCGGGGGGGCCAGCAGATACGCAGTATTTT.

The chain couples TRBV19 to TRBJ2-1; D is perhaps TRBD1 (5 bases). V shed 3 bases and J shed 4 bases, with 19 bases lying between them. The length of the CDR3 is 17 residues. In germline, CDR1 is LNHDA, CDR2 SQIVND (reference sequence). CDR3 in DNA: TGTGCCAGTAGTATCGGTAAGGGTCGGCAGGGTTACAATGAGCAGTTCTTC. Translating gives CASSIGKGRQGYNEQFF.

The rearrangement joins TRBV9 to TRBJ1-5; D not resolved. This CDR3 contains 14 residues. Germline loops: CDR1 SGDLS, CDR2 YYNGEE. Deletions cut 0 bases from V and 3 bases from J, with 7 bases between. CDR3 sequence reads: CASSVGQANQPQHF. CDR3 coding DNA: TGTGCCAGCAGCGTAGGTCAGGCCAATCAGCCCCAGCATTTT.

This sequence joins TRBV9 and TRBJ2-5; 16 positions agree with TRBD2. CDR3 length: 18 residues. Losses at the gene ends were 4 bases for V and 3 bases for J; bases not matched to a gene: 9. The germline gives CDR1 SGDLS, CDR2 YYNGEE. As DNA, the CDR3 is TGTGCCAGCAGCCCGCGGGGACTAGCGGGGGGGCTGAAAGAGACCCAGTACTTC. It is translated as CASSPRGLAGGLKETQYF. Supplemented by reference TRBV9 and TRBJ2-5, the full variable domain reads DSGVTQTPKHLITATGQRVTLRCSPRSGDLSVYWYQQSLDQGLQFLIQYYNGEERAKGNILERFSAQQFPDLHSELNLSSLELGDSALYFCASSPRGLAGGLKETQYFGPGTRLLVL.

The V and J genes are TRBV15 and TRBJ2-5; D is undetermined. From germline, CDR1 is LNHNV and CDR2 YYDKDF (reference sequence). The CDR3 spans 12 residues. V lost 2 bases and J lost 5, with 6 bases in between. CDR3 in amino acids: CATSRNSETQYF. DNA of the CDR3: TGTGCCACCAGCAGAAACTCGGAGACCCAGTACTTC.

The V gene is TRBV28, the J gene TRBJ1-2; possible D gene TRBD1, 5 bases. This CDR3 contains 14 residues. Trimming pared 1 base from V and 3 bases from J, leaving 9 bases between. Looked up from germline, CDR1 is MDHEN and CDR2 is SYDVKM. In DNA form, the CDR3 reads TGTGCCAGCAGTTTATCCCGGGGGTACTATGGCTACACCTTC. Protein: CASSLSRGYYGYTF.

CDR3 DNA sequence: TGTGCCAGCAGCTTGGCCCGGGGAAGGAACACTGAAGCTTTCTTT. This codes for CASSLARGRNTEAFF. The rearrangement joins TRBV5-4 to TRBJ1-1, with D uncertain. The V gene lost 0 bases and the J gene lost 1 base, with 10 bases spanning the gap. CDR1 is SGHNT and CDR2 is YYREEE in the germline V gene (reference sequence). The CDR3 runs 15 residues. The full variable domain, completed using reference TRBV5-4 and TRBJ1-1, is ETGVTQSPTHLIKTRGQQVTLRCSSQSGHNTVSWYQQALGQGPQFIFQYYREEENGRGNFPPRFSGLQFPNYSSELNVNALELDDSALYLCASSLARGRNTEAFFGQGTRLTVV.

The rearrangement joins TRBV5-4 to TRBJ1-3; weak D call: TRBD1 (6 bases). The germline gives CDR1 SGHNT, CDR2 YYREEE (reference sequence). The CDR3 runs to 15 residues. The V end was cut by 4 bases, the J end by 0 bases, with 11 bases between. CDR3 sequence reads: CASSIAGASGNTIYF. In DNA form, the CDR3 reads TGTGCCAGCAGCATTGCGGGGGCCTCTGGAAACACCATATATTTT.

The rearrangement joins TRBV2 to TRBJ2-7; 11 bases map to TRBD2. The germline gives CDR1 SNHLY, CDR2 FYNNEI. Trimming removed 6 bases from V and 2 bases from J; junction bases left unmatched: 15. This CDR3 has 18 residues. The CDR3 sequence is CASRADLLAGGHAYEQYF. For the CDR3, the DNA is TGTGCCAGCAGGGCCGACCTCCTAGCGGGGGGCCATGCCTACGAGCAGTACTTC.

The V call is TRBV6-1, the J call TRBJ2-7, with 7 bases lining up with TRBD1. CDR3 length equals 15 residues. From germline, CDR1 is MNHNS and CDR2 SASEGT. V lost 1 base, J lost 6 bases, and 9 bases stayed unmatched. CDR3: CASSEVPGQAVEQYF. The CDR3 nucleotides are TGTGCCAGCAGTGAAGTACCAGGACAGGCAGTCGAGCAGTACTTC.

V is TRBV29-1 and J is TRBJ1-2; no clear D. In germline, CDR1 is SQVTM, CDR2 ANQGSEA. V was trimmed by 4 bases and J by 7 bases, leaving 22 bases between them. The CDR3 consists of 15 residues. The CDR3, as DNA: TGCAGCGTTGGGCCGGTGCCTAGGCAGGAGGGTGGCTACACCTTC. It encodes CSVGPVPRQEGGYTF.

V gene TRBV30 combines with J gene TRBJ2-3; 9 nucleotides agree with TRBD1. CDR3 size: 16 residues. Per the germline V gene, CDR1 is GTSNPN and CDR2 is SVGIG (reference sequence). The ends lost 1 base at V and 6 bases at J; junction bases unmatched: 11. In nucleotides, the CDR3 is TGTGCCTGGAGTGACCCCCCACAGGGGGCTAGGGATACGCAGTATTTT. It specifies CAWSDPPQGARDTQYF.

V gene TRBV28 combines with J gene TRBJ1-4; a weak D match, TRBD1 (6 bases). The V gene's germline CDR1 is MDHEN and CDR2 SYDVKM. The CDR3 totals 16 residues. Deletions cut 3 bases from V and 6 bases from J, with 17 bases between. CDR3 residues: CASSFGRGRGYEKLFF. The CDR3 bases are TGTGCCAGCAGTTTTGGAAGGGGCAGGGGTTATGAAAAACTGTTTTTT.

This chain connects TRBV19 to TRBJ1-5; 8 bases map to TRBD1. The CDR3 runs 15 residues. The germline CDR1 and CDR2 sequences are LNHDA and SQIVND (reference sequence). Trimming removed 3 bases from V and 2 bases from J; junction bases left unmatched: 3. The CDR3 loop reads CASSIQGARNQPQHF. CDR3 in DNA: TGTGCCAGTAGTATCCAGGGGGCACGCAATCAGCCCCAGCATTTT.